This T cell receptor (beta chain) was recorded in a study of T-cell reconstitution after alpha-beta-depleted transplantation in children. TCRbeta library preparation incorporated unique molecular identifiers. TCRdb redid the calling of the PCR reads with MiXCR, one entry per CDR3 protein. Here the sample spans approximately 590,000 distinct CDR3 sequences, roughly 10% being singletons. CDR1 and CDR2 (germline): SNHLY, FYNNEI. The CDR3 sequence is 15 residues long. V was trimmed by 2 bases and J by 8 bases, leaving 16 bases between them. A few counts support this clonotype. The TCR sequence derives from a human donor who donated a stem cell graft to a child with acute myeloid leukemia. The rearrangement uses TRBV2 and TRBJ2-1; D possibly matches TRBD1 or TRBD2 (6 bases each). The sequences come from PBMCs from the stem cell graft donor, collected from the stem cell graft. Here the CDR3 DNA reads TGTGCCAGCAGTGAAAGTTTAACGGGGGCGCATGAGCAGTTCTTC. Translated: CASSESLTGAHEQFF.